This T cell receptor (beta chain) was recorded in a study of cytotoxic CD8 clonotypes in ibrutinib-treated CLL. General observations from the study: Baseline values of clonality outstripped age-matched healthy donors and followed circulating CD8+ T-cell counts. Clonality climbed at ibrutinib response, then dropped toward baseline at progression.

Depth targeted 1 in 200,000 to 1 in 1 million T cells, averaging around 10x coverage per clonotype. Clones were read by immunoSEQ multiplex PCR, and TCRdb kept only the in-frame ones, dropping some. The data contain approximately 84,000 clones, roughly 86% of them singletons. The CDR3 is 17 amino acids. Trimming took off 2 bases at V and 0 bases at J, with 14 bases between the two ends. The germline CDR1 and CDR2 sequences are SGHRS and YFSETQ. In the case of this clone: Its target is not known.

The sample here was PBMCs, taken before ibrutinib treatment. The sequence was obtained from a human donor with chronic lymphocytic leukemia. The chain recombines TRBV5-1 with TRBJ1-4; perhaps TRBD1 as D (6 bases). In nucleotides, the CDR3 is TGCGCCAGCAGCTTTCCCCCAGGGGAGGCAACTAATGAAAAACTGTTTTTT. This encodes CASSFPPGEATNEKLFF.